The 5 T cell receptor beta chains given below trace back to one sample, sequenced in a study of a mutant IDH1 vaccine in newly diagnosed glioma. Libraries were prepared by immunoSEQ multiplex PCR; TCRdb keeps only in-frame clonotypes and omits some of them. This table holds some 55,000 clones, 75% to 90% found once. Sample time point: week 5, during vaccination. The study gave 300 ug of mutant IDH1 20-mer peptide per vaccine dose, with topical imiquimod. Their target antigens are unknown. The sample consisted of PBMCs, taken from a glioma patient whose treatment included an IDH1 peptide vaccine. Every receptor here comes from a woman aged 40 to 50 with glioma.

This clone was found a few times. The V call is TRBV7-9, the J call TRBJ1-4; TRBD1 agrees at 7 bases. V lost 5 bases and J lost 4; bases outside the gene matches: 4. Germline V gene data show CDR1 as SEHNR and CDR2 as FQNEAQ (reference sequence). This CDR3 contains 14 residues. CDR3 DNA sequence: TGTGCCAGCAGCCCGGGACAGCTTAATGAAAAACTGTTTTTT. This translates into CASSPGQLNEKLFF.

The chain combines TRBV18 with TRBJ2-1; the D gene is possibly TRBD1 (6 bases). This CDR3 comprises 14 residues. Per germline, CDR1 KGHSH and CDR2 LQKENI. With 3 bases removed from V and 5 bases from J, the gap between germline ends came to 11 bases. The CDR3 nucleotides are TGTGCCAGCTCACCTTGGACAGAAAACAATGAGCAGTTCTTC. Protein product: CASSPWTENNEQFF.

The CDR3 bases are TGTGCCAGCAGTGGGGAGTCTAGCATCAATGAGCAGTTCTTC. Encoded protein: CASSGESSINEQFF. This chain joins TRBV2 and TRBJ2-1, with D possibly being TRBD2 (5 bases). V dropped 4 bases and J dropped 6 bases, with 13 bases sitting between them. The germline V gene encodes CDR1 SNHLY and CDR2 FYNNEI. This CDR3 contains 14 residues.

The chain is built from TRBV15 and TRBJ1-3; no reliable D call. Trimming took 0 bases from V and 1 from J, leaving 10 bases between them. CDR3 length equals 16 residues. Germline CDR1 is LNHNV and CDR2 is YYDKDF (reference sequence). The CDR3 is CATSRDVGLSGNTIYF. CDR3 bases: TGTGCCACCAGCAGAGATGTCGGCCTTTCTGGAAACACCATATATTTT.

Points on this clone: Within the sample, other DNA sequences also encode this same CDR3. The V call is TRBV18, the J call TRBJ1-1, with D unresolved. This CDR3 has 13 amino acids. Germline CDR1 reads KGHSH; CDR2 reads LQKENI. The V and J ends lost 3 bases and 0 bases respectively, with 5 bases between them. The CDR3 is CASSPTLNTEAFF. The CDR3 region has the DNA TGTGCCAGCTCACCGACGCTGAACACTGAAGCTTTCTTT.